These T cell receptor beta chains were read from a single sample in a study of T-cell reconstitution after alpha-beta-depleted transplantation in children. TCRdb re-analysed the PCR reads in MiXCR, keeping a single row per CDR3 protein. The sample contains 200,000 to 250,000 distinct CDR3 sequences, approximately 9.5% of which appear only once. Sequences were derived from PBMCs from the stem cell graft donor, sampled from the stem cell graft. The receptors stem from a human donor who donated a stem cell graft to a child with acute lymphoblastic leukemia. CDR3s include the opening cysteine and the closing phenylalanine or tryptophan. Fields, in order: clone size, J gene, V gene, D gene, CDR3 DNA, CDR3 protein. A D gene is named only where the DNA matches it firmly. Rows give clone size only sometimes, using once, few, many, or a class for an expanded clone.

few TRBJ2-5 TRBV20-1 TRBD2 TGCAGTGCTGAAATCCCCGGGACTAGCCTAGAGACCCAGTACTTC CSAEIPGTSLETQYF
- TRBJ2-7 TRBV12-3/TRBV12-4 - TGTGCCAGCAGTATCGCCGGGACATCCAAGGGGCAGTACTTC CASSIAGTSKGQYF
few TRBJ2-7 TRBV20-1 - TGCAGTGCTAGAGCACCGGGACAAACGCCCTACGAGCAGTACTTC CSARAPGQTPYEQYF
- TRBJ1-5 TRBV19 - TGTGCCAGTAAGGTTGAGGGGCAAAATCAGCCCCAGCATTTT CASKVEGQNQPQHF
few TRBJ1-1 TRBV5-1 TRBD1 TGCGCCAGCAGCACAAGTCAGGGGGGGAACACTGAAGCTTTCTTT CASSTSQGGNTEAFF
many TRBJ2-1 TRBV7-9 TRBD2 TGTGCCAGCAGCTTAGCGCGGGGGTCCAGCTCCTACAATGAGCAGTTCTTC CASSLARGSSSYNEQFF
- TRBJ2-7 TRBV7-9 - TGTGCCAGCAGCTTAGCGAGTGCCTCCTACGAGCAGTACTTC CASSLASASYEQYF
- TRBJ2-7 TRBV7-6 TRBD2 TGTGCCAGCAGCTTAGAGGTAGAGGGCGGGAGCTCCTACGAGCAGTACTTC CASSLEVEGGSSYEQYF
many TRBJ2-4 TRBV6-2/TRBV6-3 - TGTGCCAGCAGTTCGGTAGCCAAAAACATTCAGTACTTC CASSSVAKNIQYF
many TRBJ2-5 TRBV4-1 TRBD2 TGCGCCAGCAGCCAAACTGGGACTAGCGGGAGCATACAAGAGACCCAGTACTTC CASSQTGTSGSIQETQYF
many TRBJ1-2 TRBV7-9 TRBD1 TGTGCCAGCATCGGAACCGGGACAGGGGATGGCTACACCTTC CASIGTGTGDGYTF
- TRBJ2-5 TRBV30 - TGTGCCTGGAGTCTCCTCGGGGAAGGGACCCAGTACTTC CAWSLLGEGTQYF
few TRBJ2-1 TRBV6-1 - TGTGCCAGCAGTACAATACGGGGAAGCTCCTACAATGAGCAGTTCTTC CASSTIRGSSYNEQFF
few TRBJ1-2 TRBV7-9 - TGTGCCAGCAGCCCTAGGGGCGGGGACAACTATGGCTACACCTTC CASSPRGGDNYGYTF
many TRBJ1-5 TRBV11-1 TRBD1 TGTGCCAGCAGCTCACTGGACCGGGACAGGGGATTGAATCAGCCCCAGCATTTT CASSSLDRDRGLNQPQHF
- TRBJ2-3 TRBV10-3 TRBD2 TGTGCCATCACCTCCCCGGGGGGATCCTCAGATACGCAGTATTTT CAITSPGGSSDTQYF
- TRBJ2-3 TRBV18 - TGTGCCAGCTCACCACAGGTGGATACGCAGTATTTT CASSPQVDTQYF
few TRBJ2-1 TRBV27 - TGTGCCAGCGGGCTCCGGGACTTGATGAATGAGCAGTTCTTC CASGLRDLMNEQFF
many TRBJ2-5 TRBV5-1 TRBD2 TGCGCCAGCAGCTGGCTAGCGGGGGTAGAGACCCAGTACTTC CASSWLAGVETQYF
many TRBJ1-5 TRBV5-1 - TGCGCCAGCAGCCCCGTTTCGGGGGGCAATCAGCCCCAGCATTTT CASSPVSGGNQPQHF
- TRBJ2-1 TRBV10-3 TRBD2 TGTGCCATCAGTGAGTCACCACCTGGGACTAGCGGGGGGAGGAATGAGCAGTTCTTC CAISESPPGTSGGRNEQFF
few TRBJ2-3 TRBV20-1 TRBD2 TGCAGTGCTAGGGGACTAGCGGGGGGGCCGGATACGCAGTATTTT CSARGLAGGPDTQYF
- TRBJ2-3 TRBV29-1 - TGCAGCGTTGCTTGGCCAAGCACAGATACGCAGTATTTT CSVAWPSTDTQYF
once TRBJ2-1 TRBV9 TRBD1 TGTGCCAGCAGCGTAGTCCAACTCATTTCGGGACAGGGAACTTATAATGAGCAGTTCTTC CASSVVQLISGQGTYNEQFF
- TRBJ2-1 TRBV20-1 - TGCAGTGCTAGAGAAGGCGGGGGCGACCAGTTCTTC CSAREGGGDQFF
many TRBJ1-5 TRBV5-1 TRBD1 TGCGCCAGCAGGAGGACAGGGGAGAGCAATCAGCCCCAGCATTTT CASRRTGESNQPQHF
few TRBJ2-1 TRBV5-1 TRBD2 TGCGCCAGCAGCTTGACTAGCGGGGGGGCACCGAATGAGCAGTTCTTC CASSLTSGGAPNEQFF